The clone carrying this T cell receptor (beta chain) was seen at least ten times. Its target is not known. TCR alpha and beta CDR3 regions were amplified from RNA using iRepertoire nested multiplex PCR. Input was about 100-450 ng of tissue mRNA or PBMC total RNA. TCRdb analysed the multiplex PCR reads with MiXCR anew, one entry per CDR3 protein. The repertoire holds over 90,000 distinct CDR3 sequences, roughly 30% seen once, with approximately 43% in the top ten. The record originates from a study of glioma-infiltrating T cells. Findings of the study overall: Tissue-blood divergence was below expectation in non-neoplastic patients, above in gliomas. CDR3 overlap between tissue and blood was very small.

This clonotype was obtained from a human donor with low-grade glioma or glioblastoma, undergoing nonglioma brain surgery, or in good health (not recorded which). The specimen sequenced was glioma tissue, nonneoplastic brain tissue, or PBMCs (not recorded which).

The CDR3: CASSPHGGIRTEAFF. The CDR3 DNA is TGTGCCAGCAGCCCCCACGGCGGGATCCGCACTGAAGCTTTCTTT. This chain connects TRBV14 to TRBJ1-1; D not resolved. There are 15 residues in the CDR3. With 4 bases removed from V and 4 bases from J, the gap between germline ends came to 16 bases. Germline V gene lookup returns CDR1 SGHDN and CDR2 FVKESK.